The 20 T cell receptor beta chains below were found in one sample sequenced in a study of response to subunit inactivated influenza vaccine (dated by TCRdb to 2016 to 2018). The library came from RT-PCR. TCRdb shows the sequencer as Illumina HiSeq 2500. TCRdb's own reprocessing of the public reads used fastp at Q25 and MiXCR and kept productive beta chains. Rows matching on CDR3 protein sequence are summarized as one entry with the most common DNA and genes. This sample holds about 650,000 distinct CDR3 sequences; about 15% were observed only once. The top ten clones comprise around 7.6% of the sample. Sequencing used PBMCs from blood, obtained around 15 days before vaccination. The receptor source for this set is a man in his fifties or sixties who received an inactivated influenza vaccine. Donor details come from another sample of the same person, matched by shared clones.

This clonotype was found many times. This chain links TRBV5-1 with TRBJ2-1; D might be TRBD1 or TRBD2, each matching 5 bases. The CDR3 runs to 15 residues. Trimming removed 4 bases at V and 6 bases at J, with 17 bases between. The germline CDR1 and CDR2 sequences are SGHRS and YFSETQ. The CDR3 coding sequence is TGCGCCAGCAGCACCGGGGCAACCCGGGCCAATGAGCAGTTCTTC. Translation: CASSTGATRANEQFF.

This chain links TRBV5-1 with TRBJ2-1, with a possible D match to TRBD2 (6 bases). The V gene lost 4 bases and the J gene lost 7 bases, with 15 bases spanning the gap. The CDR3 has 14 amino acids. Looked up from germline, CDR1 is SGHRS and CDR2 is YFSETQ. The CDR3 spells CASSEGLLANEQFF. Here the CDR3 DNA reads TGCGCCAGCAGCGAGGGACTGTTGGCGAATGAGCAGTTCTTC.

The table lists this clonotype with a few counts. The rearrangement joins TRBV7-2 to TRBJ2-7, with 8 bases lining up with TRBD2. CDR1 and CDR2 (germline): SGHTA, FQGNSA. There are 15 residues in the CDR3. With 2 bases clipped from V and 4 bases from J, the junction kept 7 bases outside the gene matches. The CDR3 nucleotides are TGTGCCAGCAGCTTAAACCCCAGCGGGGGTTACGAGCAGTACTTC. Translation gives CASSLNPSGGYEQYF.

This chain connects TRBV12-3 or TRBV12-4 to TRBJ2-7, with D possibly matching TRBD2 (6 bases). This CDR3 comprises 13 residues. Trimming removed 5 bases at V and 5 bases at J, with 13 bases between. Here the CDR3 DNA reads TGTGCCAGCAGTGTGGAGGGGTTCCACGAGCAGTACTTC. Its protein is CASSVEGFHEQYF.

The V gene is TRBV27, the J gene TRBJ1-5, with D maybe TRBD1 (5 bases). The CDR3 is made up of 13 amino acids. Trimming shortened V by 3 bases and J by 7 bases, and 10 bases separated the two germline ends. Germline V lookup: CDR1 MNHEY, CDR2 SMNVEV (reference sequence). CDR3 nucleotide sequence: TGTGCCAGCAGTTTGGGCAGGGAACAGCCCCAGCATTTT. This sequence encodes CASSLGREQPQHF.

A few counts support this clonotype. This rearrangement joins TRBV9 to TRBJ2-3; D ambiguous. V was cut by 0 bases and J by 4 bases, with 3 bases left in between. The germline CDR1 and CDR2 sequences are SGDLS and YYNGEE. The CDR3 runs to 12 residues. The CDR3 sequence: CASSVVADTQYF. The CDR3 DNA sequence: TGTGCCAGCAGCGTAGTCGCAGATACGCAGTATTTT.

In its sample, this clonotype was seen a few times. The V call is TRBV12-3 or TRBV12-4, the J call TRBJ2-7; 7 bases align to TRBD1. The CDR3 is 14 residues long. J gave up 1 base and V 4 bases, and 4 bases lay outside the gene matches. This chain's CDR3 is CASSYRGISYEQYF. Here the CDR3 DNA reads TGTGCCAGCAGTTACAGGGGAATATCCTACGAGCAGTACTTC.

The chain joins TRBV20-1 to TRBJ2-7; TRBD2 matches 9 bases. The V segment lost 6 bases and the J segment 7 bases; nucleotides outside the gene matches: 13. The germline V gene has CDR1 DFQATT and CDR2 SNEGSKA (reference sequence). The CDR3 contains 14 residues. The CDR3 bases are TGCAGTGCCTTAGAGGCTAGCGGGGCCAGGGAGCAGTACTTC. This translates into CSALEASGAREQYF.

This clonotype was observed a handful of times. This chain connects TRBV29-1 to TRBJ2-5; D perhaps matches TRBD2 (6 bases). The CDR3 is 17 amino acids. CDR1 is SQVTM and CDR2 is ANQGSEA in the germline V gene. V lost 1 base and J 5 bases, leaving 23 bases between the germline ends. CDR3 coding DNA: TGCAGCGTTGAAGTCCCAATCATGACGGGAGAGCAGGAGACCCAGTACTTC. Its translation is CSVEVPIMTGEQETQYF.

This clonotype turned up a few times. This chain links TRBV27 with TRBJ2-7, with 12 nucleotides matching TRBD2. Looked up from germline, CDR1 is MNHEY and CDR2 is SMNVEV (reference sequence). The CDR3 spans 19 residues. Trimming cost V 5 bases and J 2 bases; bases outside gene matches: 16. CDR3 amino acids: CASSGSKGRLAGVTYEQYF. The CDR3 region has the DNA TGTGCCAGCAGTGGATCAAAGGGGCGACTAGCGGGAGTCACCTACGAGCAGTACTTC.

This clonotype came up a few times. The chain is built from TRBV20-1 and TRBJ1-5; D not resolved. V was pared by 0 bases and J by 2 bases, with 14 bases between. The CDR3 runs 16 residues. Germline V CDR1 and CDR2: DFQATT, SNEGSKA (reference sequence). The CDR3 sequence: CSARDYGHGGNQPQHF. The CDR3 coding sequence is TGCAGTGCTAGAGATTATGGGCACGGGGGCAATCAGCCCCAGCATTTT.

This clonotype turned up a few times. The rearrangement links TRBV11-2 to TRBJ1-1, with 8 bases identical to TRBD1. J lost 5 bases, V lost 4 bases, and 9 bases had no gene match. CDR1 is SGHAT and CDR2 is FQNNGV in the germline V gene. The CDR3 runs 15 residues. CDR3 coding DNA: TGTGCCAGCAGCTATTCGCAGGGGGCTGGGACTGAAGCTTTCTTT. It specifies CASSYSQGAGTEAFF.

This chain connects TRBV6-1 to TRBJ2-5; TRBD1 matches 7 bases. This CDR3 contains 14 residues. The V gene's germline CDR1 is MNHNS and CDR2 SASEGT. V was clipped by 6 bases and J by 5 bases; unmatched bases: 9. The CDR3 protein is CASSVLTGEETQYF. The CDR3 nucleotides read TGTGCCAGCAGCGTCTTAACAGGGGAGGAGACCCAGTACTTC.

The chain employs TRBV7-9 and TRBJ1-5; 7 bases map to TRBD1. Losses at the gene ends were 5 bases for V and 5 bases for J; bases not matched to a gene: 6. The CDR3 is made up of 14 amino acids. In germline, CDR1 is SEHNR, CDR2 FQNEAQ (reference sequence). This chain's CDR3 is CASSLGGRYQPQHF. In DNA form, the CDR3 reads TGTGCCAGCAGCCTAGGGGGCCGTTATCAGCCCCAGCATTTT. Complete variable domain (other parts from reference TRBV7-9 and TRBJ1-5): DTGVSQNPRHKITKRGQNVTFRCDPISEHNRLYWYRQTLGQGPEFLTYFQNEAQLEKSRLLSDRFSAERPKGSFSTLEIQRTEQGDSAMYLCASSLGGRYQPQHFGDGTRLSIL.

The V gene is TRBV3-1, the J gene TRBJ1-1; D remains ambiguous. CDR1 is LGHDT and CDR2 is YNNKEL in the germline V gene (reference sequence). This CDR3 contains 13 residues. V was trimmed by 5 bases and J by 1 base, leaving 8 bases between them. The CDR3 DNA reads TGTGCCAGCAGCGAAAAGAGGAACACTGAAGCTTTCTTT. Translation gives CASSEKRNTEAFF.

The table lists this clonotype with a few counts. A read error may produce the germline difference seen at one junction end. The genes are TRBV20-1 and TRBJ2-2, with TRBD2 matching over 9 bases. The CDR3 is 15 residues long. The germline gives CDR1 DFQATT, CDR2 SNEGSKA (reference sequence). This chain's CDR3 is CSAGAGGGNTGELFF. CDR3 nucleotides: TGCAGTGCTGGGGCGGGAGGGGGTAACACCGGAGAGCTGTTTTTT.

With regard to this clonotype: A much larger clone differs by one base, so this may be a read error. V and J are TRBV5-1 and TRBJ2-1, with 11 bases matching TRBD1. From germline, CDR1 is SGHRS and CDR2 YFSETQ. Trimming at V came to 5 bases and at J to 12 bases, leaving 7 bases not matched to a gene. CDR3 length: 13 residues. The CDR3: CASRWRTGGGQFF. DNA for the CDR3: TGCGCCAGCAGATGGAGGACAGGGGGCGGGCAGTTCTTC.

V usage is TRBV6-1 and J usage is TRBJ1-6; D unclear. The CDR3 sequence is 14 residues long. V dropped 7 bases and J dropped 9 bases, with 16 bases sitting between them. Germline V gives CDR1 MNHNS, CDR2 SASEGT. The CDR3 loop is CASKVGFGRSPLHF. Written as DNA, the CDR3 is TGTGCCAGCAAAGTTGGGTTCGGGCGTTCACCCCTCCACTTT.

This clonotype has a handful of counts. V and J are TRBV6-2 or TRBV6-3 and TRBJ2-5; either TRBD1 or TRBD2 may fit D (5 bases each). V lost 0 bases to trimming and J lost 1 base, with 9 bases between them. Germline values: CDR1 MNHEY, CDR2 SVGEGT. The CDR3 runs to 15 residues. The CDR3: CASSYSTAVQETQYF. The CDR3 nucleotides read TGTGCCAGCAGTTACTCGACAGCGGTCCAAGAGACCCAGTACTTC.

This chain uses TRBV6-1 with TRBJ2-1; TRBD1 aligns across 7 bases. The V segment lost 4 bases and the J segment 1 base; nucleotides outside the gene matches: 7. The germline V gene has CDR1 MNHNS and CDR2 SASEGT. This CDR3 region has 16 residues. The CDR3 spells CASSGRQGDSYNEQFF. The CDR3 DNA follows: TGTGCCAGCAGTGGAAGACAGGGTGATTCCTACAATGAGCAGTTCTTC.